This T cell receptor (beta chain) was recorded in a study of T cells in Graves' hyperthyroidism and ophthalmopathy. Whole-study context: Peripheral blood was taken when the disease was first diagnosed, before any treatment began.

The source material, RNA transcripts, was used to amplify TCR beta CDR3 regions. Primed by the HTBI set, a first-round RT-PCR was run on the TCR CDR3. TCRdb re-called the multiplex PCR reads with MiXCR, one entry per CDR3 protein. Among hundreds of thousands of distinct CDR3 sequences, about 20% were seen once, and the ten largest hold 34%. CDR1 and CDR2 from the germline V gene are MDHEN and SYDVKM. CDR3 length: 14 amino acids. V dropped 7 bases and J dropped 1 base, with 13 bases sitting between them. Source material for PBMCs was 10 ml fresh peripheral blood. This clonotype came up many times. This chain connects TRBV28 to TRBJ1-1, with D possibly TRBD1 on 5 matching bases. This TCR was recovered from a man aged 25-45 years with Graves' ophthalmopathy. The sample was blood. The CDR3 is CASTPGRPNTEAFF. For the CDR3, the DNA is TGTGCCAGCACGCCAGGGAGGCCGAACACTGAAGCTTTCTTT.